These 3 T cell receptor beta chains came from one sample sequenced in a study of T cell responses to AZD1222 COVID-19 vaccine (dated by TCRdb to the early 2020s). In the paper's terms, the time point label means: about 28 days (+/-7) after the second vaccine dose. Receptor amplification or capture employed the immunoSEQ multiplex PCR assay. TCRdb's version of the immuneACCESS table is confined to in-frame rearrangements and falls short of the full clone set. An unresolved V gene accounts for under half of the shortfall where checked; the remainder is of unknown origin. This sample lists some 190,000 clones; 80% to 95% were detected once. Of the sample, roughly 1.9% falls within the top ten clones. Source: peripheral blood, taken 28 days after the second AZD1222 dose. All receptors derive from an adult who received the AZD1222 COVID-19 vaccine.

The genes are TRBV9 and TRBJ2-3; 8 bases align to TRBD2. The junction had 6 bases not matched to a gene; V was cut back by 2 bases and J by 1 base. This CDR3 is built from 16 residues. CDR1 and CDR2 from the germline V gene are SGDLS and YYNGEE. In DNA, the CDR3 is TGTGCCAGCAGCGTGCGGGAGGATGGGGGCACAGATACGCAGTATTTT. This encodes CASSVREDGGTDTQYF.

The rearrangement joins TRBV28 to TRBJ1-1; weak D call: TRBD1 (5 bases). This CDR3 comprises 14 residues. Germline V gene data show CDR1 as MDHEN and CDR2 as SYDVKM. Trimming took 5 bases from V and 3 from J, leaving 13 bases between them. This CDR3 reads CASSRSGPYTEAFF. CDR3 nucleotide sequence: TGTGCCAGCAGTAGATCGGGACCGTACACTGAAGCTTTCTTT.

This clone was seen only once. This CDR3 is also generated by other DNA sequences in the sample. The chain combines TRBV2 with TRBJ1-2; D ambiguous. The CDR3 length is 11 residues. V shed 6 bases and J shed 2 bases, with 4 bases lying between them. Germline values: CDR1 SNHLY, CDR2 FYNNEI. Here the CDR3 reads CASRVNYGYTF. CDR3 DNA: TGTGCCAGCAGGGTAAACTATGGCTACACCTTC.